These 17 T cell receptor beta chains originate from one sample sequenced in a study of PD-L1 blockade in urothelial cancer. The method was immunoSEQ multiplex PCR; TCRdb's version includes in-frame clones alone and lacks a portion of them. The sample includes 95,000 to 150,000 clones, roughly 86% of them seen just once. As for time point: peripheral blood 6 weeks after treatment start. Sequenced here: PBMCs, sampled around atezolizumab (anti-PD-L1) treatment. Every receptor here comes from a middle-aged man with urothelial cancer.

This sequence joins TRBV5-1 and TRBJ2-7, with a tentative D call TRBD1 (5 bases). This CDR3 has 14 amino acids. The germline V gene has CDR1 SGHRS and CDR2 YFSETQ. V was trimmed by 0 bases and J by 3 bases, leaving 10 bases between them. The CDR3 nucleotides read TGCGCCAGCAGCTTGGCCCAGGGTCTCTACGAGCAGTACTTC. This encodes CASSLAQGLYEQYF.

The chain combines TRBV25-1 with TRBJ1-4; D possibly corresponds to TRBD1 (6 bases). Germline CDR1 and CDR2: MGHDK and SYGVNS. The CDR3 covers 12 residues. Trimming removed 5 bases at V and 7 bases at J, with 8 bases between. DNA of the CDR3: TGTGCCAGCAGTAGGGGGAGTGAAAAACTGTTTTTT. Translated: CASSRGSEKLFF.

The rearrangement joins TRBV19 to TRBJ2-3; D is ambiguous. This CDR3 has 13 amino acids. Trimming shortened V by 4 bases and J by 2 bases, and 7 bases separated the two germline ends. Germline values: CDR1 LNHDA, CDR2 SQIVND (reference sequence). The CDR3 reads CASSKQITDTQYF. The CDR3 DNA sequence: TGTGCCAGTAGTAAACAGATCACAGATACGCAGTATTTT.

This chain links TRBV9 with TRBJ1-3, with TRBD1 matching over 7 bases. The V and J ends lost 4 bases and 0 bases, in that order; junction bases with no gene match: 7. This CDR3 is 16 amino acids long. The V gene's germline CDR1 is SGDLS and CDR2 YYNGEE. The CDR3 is CASSQGTANSGNTIYF. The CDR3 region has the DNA TGTGCCAGCAGCCAAGGGACAGCCAACTCTGGAAACACCATATATTTT.

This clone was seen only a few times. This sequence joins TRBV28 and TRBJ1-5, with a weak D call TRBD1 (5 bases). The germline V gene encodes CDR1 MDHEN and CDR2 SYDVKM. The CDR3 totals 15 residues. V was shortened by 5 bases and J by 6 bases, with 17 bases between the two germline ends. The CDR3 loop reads CASSTRRSGGQPQHF. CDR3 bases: TGTGCCAGCAGTACAAGGCGTTCCGGGGGTCAGCCCCAGCATTTT.

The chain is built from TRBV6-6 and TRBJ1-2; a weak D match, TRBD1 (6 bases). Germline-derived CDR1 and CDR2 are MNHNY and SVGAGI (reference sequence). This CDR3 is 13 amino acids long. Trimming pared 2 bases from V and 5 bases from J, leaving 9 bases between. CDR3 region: CASSYTQGYGYTF. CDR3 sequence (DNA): TGTGCCAGCAGTTACACACAGGGTTATGGCTACACCTTC.

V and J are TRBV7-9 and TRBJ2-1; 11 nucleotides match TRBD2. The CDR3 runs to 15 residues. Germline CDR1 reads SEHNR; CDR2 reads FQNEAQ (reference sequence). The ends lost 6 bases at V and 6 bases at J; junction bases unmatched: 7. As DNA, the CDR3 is TGTGCCAGCAGTAGTAGCGGGAGGGCGCGCAATGAGCAGTTCTTC. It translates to CASSSSGRARNEQFF.

The CDR3 region is CASSRDRKYEQYF. The DNA for the CDR3 is TGTGCCAGCAGTAGGGACAGAAAATACGAGCAGTACTTC. The chain has TRBV6-6 and TRBJ2-7; 7 bases are shared with TRBD1. Germline-derived CDR1 and CDR2 are MNHNY and SVGAGI (reference sequence). The CDR3 contains 13 residues. J was trimmed by 4 bases and V by 5 bases; bases with no gene match: 5.

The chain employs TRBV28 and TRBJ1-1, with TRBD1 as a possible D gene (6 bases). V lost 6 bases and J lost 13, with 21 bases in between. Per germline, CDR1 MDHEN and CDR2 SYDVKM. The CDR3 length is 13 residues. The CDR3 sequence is CASSARGHLLGFF. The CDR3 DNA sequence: TGTGCCAGCAGCGCAAGGGGACACCTCTTGGGTTTCTTT.

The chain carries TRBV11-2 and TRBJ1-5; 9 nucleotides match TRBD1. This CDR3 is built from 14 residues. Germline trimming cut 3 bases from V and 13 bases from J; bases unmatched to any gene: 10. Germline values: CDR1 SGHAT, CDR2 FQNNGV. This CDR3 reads CASSFGDRGGKQHF. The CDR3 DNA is TGTGCCAGCAGCTTTGGAGACAGGGGGGGGAAACAGCATTTT.

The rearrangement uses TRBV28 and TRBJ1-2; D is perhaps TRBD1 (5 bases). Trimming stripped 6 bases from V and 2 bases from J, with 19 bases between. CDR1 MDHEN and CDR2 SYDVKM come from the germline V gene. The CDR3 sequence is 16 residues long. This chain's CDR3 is CASSPPAGGINYGYTF. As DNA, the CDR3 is TGTGCCAGCAGCCCCCCTGCCGGGGGGATAAACTATGGCTACACCTTC.

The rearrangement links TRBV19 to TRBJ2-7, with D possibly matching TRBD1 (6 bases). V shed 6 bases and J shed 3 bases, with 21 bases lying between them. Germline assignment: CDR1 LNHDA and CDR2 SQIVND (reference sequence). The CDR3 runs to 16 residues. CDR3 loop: CASRLRDTNLGYEQYF. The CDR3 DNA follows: TGTGCCAGTAGACTCCGGGACACCAATTTAGGCTACGAGCAGTACTTC.

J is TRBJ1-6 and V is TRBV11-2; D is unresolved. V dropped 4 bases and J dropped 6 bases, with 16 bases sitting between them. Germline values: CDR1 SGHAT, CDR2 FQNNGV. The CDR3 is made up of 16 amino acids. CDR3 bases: TGTGCCAGCAGCTCAAGAAAATACTACCCTAATTCACCCCTCCACTTT. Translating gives CASSSRKYYPNSPLHF.

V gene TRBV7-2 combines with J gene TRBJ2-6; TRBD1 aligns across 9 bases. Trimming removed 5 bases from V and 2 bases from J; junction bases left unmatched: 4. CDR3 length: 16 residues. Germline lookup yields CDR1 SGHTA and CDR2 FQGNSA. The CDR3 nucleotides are TGTGCCAGCAGCGGACAGGGGTCCCCTGGGGCCAACGTCCTGACTTTC. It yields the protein CASSGQGSPGANVLTF.

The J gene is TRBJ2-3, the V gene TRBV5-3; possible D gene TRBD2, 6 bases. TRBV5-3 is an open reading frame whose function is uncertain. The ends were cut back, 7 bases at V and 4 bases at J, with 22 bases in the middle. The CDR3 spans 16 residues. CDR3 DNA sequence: TGTGCCAGACGGTCCCTCTGGGGAGGTTCATCAGATACGCAGTATTTT. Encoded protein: CARRSLWGGSSDTQYF.

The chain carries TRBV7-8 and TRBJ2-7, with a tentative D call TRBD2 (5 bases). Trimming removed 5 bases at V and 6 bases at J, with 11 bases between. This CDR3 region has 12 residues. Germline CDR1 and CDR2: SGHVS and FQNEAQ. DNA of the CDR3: TGTGCCAGCAGCGAGGACCGGGGCGAGCAGTACTTC. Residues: CASSEDRGEQYF.

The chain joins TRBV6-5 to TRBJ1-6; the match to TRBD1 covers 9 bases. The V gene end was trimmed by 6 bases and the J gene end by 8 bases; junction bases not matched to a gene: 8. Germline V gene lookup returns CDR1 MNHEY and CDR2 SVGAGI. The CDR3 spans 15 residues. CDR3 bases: TGTGCCAGCAGGGGCCGGGACAGGGAGGATTCACCCCTCCACTTT. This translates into CASRGRDREDSPLHF.